These 9 T cell receptor beta chains were sequenced from one sample in a study of CXCR3-negative and CXCR3-positive naive CD8 T cells. Whole-study findings and limits: CXCR3-negative naive cells had less hydrophobic TRB CDR3s than did CXCR3-positive naive cells.

The antigens these receptors bind are not known. It was by 5' RACE with UMI labels that the TRB cDNA libraries were prepared. One entry per CDR3 protein, without DNA, is what TCRdb gives after re-calling the 5' RACE reads. Reported are 150,000 or so distinct CDR3 sequences; the ten largest clones contain 0.45% to 0.6%. Sequencing was performed on naive CXCR3+ CD8+ T cells from blood. Stated subset: CD45RO-CCR7+CD27+CD95- naive CD8+ T cells expressing CXCR3 (TNR3+). Source of these receptors: a human donor in good health. Some clones in this sample may be carry-over from other donors' samples.

This chain links TRBV28 with TRBJ2-7; TCRdb's D call, TRBD1, is unchecked because there is no DNA. Germline CDR1 MDHEN, CDR2 SYDVKM. The CDR3 runs 15 residues. CDR3 loop: CASSPRAGPSYEQYF.

V and J are TRBV4-3 and TRBJ1-1; the D call from TCRdb, TRBD1, cannot be confirmed without DNA. The V gene's germline CDR1 is LGHNA and CDR2 YSLEER. CDR3 length equals 17 residues. The CDR3 loop is CASSQGRSGVMNTEAFF.

The chain is built from TRBV7-9 and TRBJ2-3; TCRdb selects TRBD2, and the lack of DNA leaves this call unchecked. The germline CDR1 and CDR2 sequences are SEHNR and FQNEAQ (reference sequence). The CDR3 length is 15 residues. The CDR3 spells CASRSSGGRADTQYF.

The chain carries TRBV12-3 or TRBV12-4 and TRBJ1-4. The CDR3 totals 19 residues. CDR3 loop: CASSLARDLREATNEKLFF.

This chain links TRBV29-1 with TRBJ1-2; TCRdb lists TRBD1, though no DNA is available to test this call. The CDR3 contains 15 residues. From germline, CDR1 is SQVTM and CDR2 ANQGSEA. The CDR3 loop reads CSAEIGQGTNYGYTF.

The chain is built from TRBV7-6 and TRBJ2-1; the TRBD1 assignment by TCRdb is unverifiable without DNA. CDR1 SGHVS and CDR2 FNYEAQ come from the germline V gene. The CDR3 has 13 residues. The CDR3 spells CASSSLSYNEQFF. Looking up the rest from reference TRBV7-6 and TRBJ2-1 gives the full variable domain: GAGVSQSPRYKVTKRGQDVALRCDPISGHVSLYWYRQALGQGPEFLTYFNYEAQQDKSGLPNDRFSAERPEGSISTLTIQRTEQRDSAMYRCASSSLSYNEQFFGPGTRLTVL.

V and J are TRBV29-1 and TRBJ2-1; TCRdb calls TRBD1, which cannot be checked without DNA. The CDR3 loop spans 16 amino acids. Germline V CDR1 and CDR2: SQVTM, ANQGSEA. This CDR3 reads CSVERLGAESYNEQFF.

This chain connects TRBV19 to TRBJ1-2; TCRdb's D call of TRBD1 is untestable without DNA. The CDR3 loop spans 14 amino acids. Germline values: CDR1 LNHDA, CDR2 SQIVND (reference sequence). The chain's CDR3 is CASTGQPSPYGYTF.

The chain employs TRBV7-3 and TRBJ1-3; TCRdb returns TRBD1, unconfirmable since there is no DNA. The CDR3 has 17 residues. Germline values: CDR1 SGHTA, CDR2 FQGTGA. The CDR3: CASPLRCKGAFGNTIYF. Full variable domain (outside the CDR3, taken from reference TRBV7-3 and TRBJ1-3): GAGVSQTPSNKVTEKGKYVELRCDPISGHTALYWYRQSLGQGPEFLIYFQGTGAADDSGLPNDRFFAVRPEGSVSTLKIQRTERGDSAVYLCASPLRCKGAFGNTIYFGEGSWLTVV.